These T cell receptor beta chains were read from a single sample in a study of identical twins. MiXCR was run by TCRdb on the 5' RACE reads, yielding one entry per CDR3 protein. The sample includes about 290,000 distinct CDR3 sequences, roughly 9.8% of them seen just once. Another study also made use of these data, one on yellow fever vaccine responses in identical twins.

The sequencing input was CD8+ T cells sorted from blood. These receptors came from a woman under 30 in good health. The CDR3 runs from the conserved cysteine through the conserved F or W. The D gene is left open where the match is weak. Not every row has a clone size; where given, it reads once, few, many or a size class.

cdr3_nt: TGTGCCAGCAGTTTGGGGGGGAATGGGGAAGCTTTCTTT
cdr3_aa: CASSLGGNGEAFF
clone_size: NA
v_call: TRBV27
d_call: NA
j_call: TRBJ1-1

cdr3_nt: TGTGCCAGCAGTTACCGGCATGGGGGGCTGGAGTTCTTC
cdr3_aa: CASSYRHGGLEFF
clone_size: few
v_call: TRBV6-5
d_call: NA
j_call: TRBJ2-1

cdr3_nt: TGTGCCAGCAGTCGAGGACTAGCGGGGGGCCTTAGCACAGATACGCAGTATTTT
cdr3_aa: CASSRGLAGGLSTDTQYF
clone_size: NA
v_call: TRBV28
d_call: TRBD2
j_call: TRBJ2-3

cdr3_nt: TGTGCCAGCAGCATTCTCTCAGGGGGCTCCTACAATGAGCAGTTCTTC
cdr3_aa: CASSILSGGSYNEQFF
clone_size: many
v_call: TRBV7-9
d_call: TRBD1
j_call: TRBJ2-1

cdr3_nt: TGTGCCAGCAGCAGGAGGGGGGAAACCTACGAGCAGTACTTC
cdr3_aa: CASSRRGETYEQYF
clone_size: NA
v_call: TRBV7-9
d_call: NA
j_call: TRBJ2-7

cdr3_nt: TGCAGCGTTGGTCCAGGGGATTCCTACGAGCAGTACTTC
cdr3_aa: CSVGPGDSYEQYF
clone_size: many
v_call: TRBV29-1
d_call: NA
j_call: TRBJ2-7

cdr3_nt: TGTGCCAGCAGTTGGACAGCTAGCAATCAGCCCCAGCATTTT
cdr3_aa: CASSWTASNQPQHF
clone_size: many
v_call: TRBV12-3/TRBV12-4
d_call: NA
j_call: TRBJ1-5

cdr3_nt: TGTGCCAGCAGCTTAGTACCGTCCGCACAAGAGACCCAGTACTTC
cdr3_aa: CASSLVPSAQETQYF
clone_size: few
v_call: TRBV7-2
d_call: NA
j_call: TRBJ2-5

cdr3_nt: TGCGCCAGCAGCCCGACAGGGATATTCTATGGCTACACCTTC
cdr3_aa: CASSPTGIFYGYTF
clone_size: few
v_call: TRBV10-1
d_call: TRBD1
j_call: TRBJ1-2

cdr3_nt: TGTGCCAGCACGTTTACAGGGGGTGACATTCAGTACTTC
cdr3_aa: CASTFTGGDIQYF
clone_size: many
v_call: TRBV12-3/TRBV12-4
d_call: TRBD1
j_call: TRBJ2-4

cdr3_nt: TGCGCCAGCAGCCAAGATAGGCCGCAGGTCTATGGCTACACCTTC
cdr3_aa: CASSQDRPQVYGYTF
clone_size: NA
v_call: TRBV4-3
d_call: NA
j_call: TRBJ1-2

cdr3_nt: TGTGCCAGCAGTTACCAGATCTCGAACACCGGGGAGCTGTTTTTT
cdr3_aa: CASSYQISNTGELFF
clone_size: many
v_call: TRBV6-2/TRBV6-3
d_call: NA
j_call: TRBJ2-2

cdr3_nt: TGTGCCATCAGTGGCCTAGTTCCGGGACAGGGGCCAACTAACTATGGCTACACCTTC
cdr3_aa: CAISGLVPGQGPTNYGYTF
clone_size: many
v_call: TRBV10-3
d_call: TRBD1
j_call: TRBJ1-2

cdr3_nt: TGTGCCAGCAGCAGCATCAGTTGGGGTGAGCAGTTCTTC
cdr3_aa: CASSSISWGEQFF
clone_size: NA
v_call: TRBV6-1
d_call: NA
j_call: TRBJ2-1

cdr3_nt: TGCAGCGTACGGGGAGATACGCAGTATTTT
cdr3_aa: CSVRGDTQYF
clone_size: NA
v_call: TRBV29-1
d_call: NA
j_call: TRBJ2-3

cdr3_nt: TGCAGTGCTAGAGATATGGGACAGGTCGCCAAAAACATTCAGTACTTC
cdr3_aa: CSARDMGQVAKNIQYF
clone_size: many
v_call: TRBV20-1
d_call: TRBD1
j_call: TRBJ2-4

cdr3_nt: TGTGCCAGCAGCGGGGGGGGCTCCTACAATGAGCAGTTCTTC
cdr3_aa: CASSGGGSYNEQFF
clone_size: NA
v_call: TRBV7-2
d_call: TRBD2
j_call: TRBJ2-1

cdr3_nt: TGTGCCAGCAGCTCGCCGGGACAGGAACAGTTCTTC
cdr3_aa: CASSSPGQEQFF
clone_size: few
v_call: TRBV7-3
d_call: TRBD1
j_call: TRBJ2-1

cdr3_nt: TGTGCCAGCAGCTTAATCAGGCTAGACAATGAGCAGTTCTTC
cdr3_aa: CASSLIRLDNEQFF
clone_size: many
v_call: TRBV11-2
d_call: NA
j_call: TRBJ2-1

cdr3_nt: TGCGCCAGCAGCCAGGGGACAGGGACCGGGGCCAACGTCCTGACTTTC
cdr3_aa: CASSQGTGTGANVLTF
clone_size: few
v_call: TRBV4-3
d_call: TRBD1
j_call: TRBJ2-6

cdr3_nt: TGTGCCAGCAGTAACACGGGACTTGAGCAGTTCTTC
cdr3_aa: CASSNTGLEQFF
clone_size: many
v_call: TRBV12-3/TRBV12-4
d_call: NA
j_call: TRBJ2-1

cdr3_nt: TGTGCCAGCAGCTTAATCGGTGGGTCGGCAGATACGCAGTATTTT
cdr3_aa: CASSLIGGSADTQYF
clone_size: NA
v_call: TRBV7-2
d_call: NA
j_call: TRBJ2-3

cdr3_nt: TGCAGCGTCGTACAGGGTGGTAGTTCCTACGAGCAGTACTTC
cdr3_aa: CSVVQGGSSYEQYF
clone_size: many
v_call: TRBV29-1
d_call: NA
j_call: TRBJ2-7

cdr3_nt: TGTGCCAGCAGTTTCGGGGGCTCTGGAAACACCATATATTTT
cdr3_aa: CASSFGGSGNTIYF
clone_size: NA
v_call: TRBV28
d_call: NA
j_call: TRBJ1-3

cdr3_nt: TGCGCCAGCAGCCAAGAGCCTAGCGGGAGGGCGGATGAGCAGTTCTTC
cdr3_aa: CASSQEPSGRADEQFF
clone_size: many
v_call: TRBV4-1
d_call: TRBD2
j_call: TRBJ2-1

cdr3_nt: TGTGCCAGCAGCCCCTCAGTATGGGGAGAGACCCAGTACTTC
cdr3_aa: CASSPSVWGETQYF
clone_size: few
v_call: TRBV27
d_call: NA
j_call: TRBJ2-5

cdr3_nt: TGCAGCGTTGAAGACGGGACAGCTAACTATGGCTACACCTTC
cdr3_aa: CSVEDGTANYGYTF
clone_size: NA
v_call: TRBV29-1
d_call: TRBD1
j_call: TRBJ1-2

cdr3_nt: TGTGCCAGCAGTTTTATGGCGGCCTACAATGAGCAGTTCTTC
cdr3_aa: CASSFMAAYNEQFF
clone_size: many
v_call: TRBV28
d_call: NA
j_call: TRBJ2-1

cdr3_nt: TGCAGCGTTCCAGGTTTCACTGAAGCTTTCTTT
cdr3_aa: CSVPGFTEAFF
clone_size: many
v_call: TRBV29-1
d_call: NA
j_call: TRBJ1-1

cdr3_nt: TGTGCCAGCAGCCAAGACCTGACTAGCGGGAGATACGAGCAGTACTTC
cdr3_aa: CASSQDLTSGRYEQYF
clone_size: few
v_call: TRBV3-1
d_call: TRBD2
j_call: TRBJ2-7

cdr3_nt: TGTGCCAGCAGCCTCCCAGGGCACGTCTACAATGAGCAGTTCTTC
cdr3_aa: CASSLPGHVYNEQFF
clone_size: NA
v_call: TRBV3-1
d_call: NA
j_call: TRBJ2-1

cdr3_nt: TGTGCCAGCGGTGCGGGCCCGAGCTACAATGAGCAGTTCTTC
cdr3_aa: CASGAGPSYNEQFF
clone_size: many
v_call: TRBV27
d_call: NA
j_call: TRBJ2-1

cdr3_nt: TGTGCCAGCACCCTGACTAGCGGGGGCACTACCAAAGAGACCCAGTACTTC
cdr3_aa: CASTLTSGGTTKETQYF
clone_size: few
v_call: TRBV7-3
d_call: TRBD2
j_call: TRBJ2-5

cdr3_nt: TGTGCCAGCGGGGGCCTAGCGGACTCCTACGAGCAGTACTTC
cdr3_aa: CASGGLADSYEQYF
clone_size: many
v_call: TRBV27
d_call: NA
j_call: TRBJ2-7

cdr3_nt: TGTGCCATCTCCGGGACTAGCAGTGAGACCCAGTACTTC
cdr3_aa: CAISGTSSETQYF
clone_size: NA
v_call: TRBV2
d_call: TRBD2
j_call: TRBJ2-5

cdr3_nt: TGTGCCACTATGGCGAACTATAGACAGCCCAATTCACCCCTCCACTTT
cdr3_aa: CATMANYRQPNSPLHF
clone_size: many
v_call: TRBV6-1
d_call: NA
j_call: TRBJ1-6

cdr3_nt: TGTGCTAGTGGTTTGAACACAGGGGGCGCGTCCGGGGAGCTGTTTTTT
cdr3_aa: CASGLNTGGASGELFF
clone_size: many
v_call: TRBV12-5
d_call: TRBD1
j_call: TRBJ2-2